This T cell receptor beta chain was profiled in a study of CD8+CD57+ T cells in acquired aplastic anemia. Overall study: When averaged, DNA from sorted CD4+ and CD8+ cells came to around 3.4 ug. Findings of the study overall: Nearly 30 CD8+ CDR3 sequences were shared between patients and controls.

By flow cytometry, patients selected for sequencing had shown an expansion of CD8+CD57+ cells. Each patient had severe acquired aplastic anemia. Blood sampling was performed on the patients, and none of them had received therapy by then. Germline V gene sequence: CDR1 SGHRS, CDR2 YFSETQ. V lost 0 bases and J lost 2; bases outside the gene matches: 5. The length of the CDR3 is 15 residues. Genomic DNA provided the template from which TCR beta VDJ and CDR3 profiles were obtained. TCRdb called the reads again in MiXCR, with one record for every CDR3 protein. Of under 250,000 distinct CDR3 sequences detected, around 46% appear once; the ten largest clones hold about 8.3%. Points on this clonotype: The target antigen is unknown.

The sequencing sample was made of sorted CD4+, CD8+, or CD8+CD57+ T cells (not recorded which) from PBMCs. This chain joins TRBV5-1 and TRBJ2-7; 7 bases map to TRBD1. The TCR was taken from a human donor with aplastic anemia. The CDR3 sequence: CASSLGSGGTYEQYF. The CDR3 DNA is TGCGCCAGCAGCTTGGGGTCAGGGGGTACCTACGAGCAGTACTTC.